This TCR beta chain comes out of a study of blood T cell repertoires in COVID-19. Study background: In each case, the material was cDNA or gDNA derived from T cells, B-cell-depleted T cells, or PBMCs.

This study enrolled people aged 18 to 89 from approximately 24 US geographic areas. Cohort placement rested on clinical history that participants reported themselves. The repertoire was sequenced with immunoSEQ multiplex PCR; TCRdb's copy has only in-frame clones and lacks some. The sample lists 490,000 or so clones, about 88% occurring once. This CDR3 spans 14 amino acids. Germline V gene data show CDR1 as SGHVS and CDR2 as FQNEAQ. Trimming at V came to 6 bases and at J to 3 bases, leaving 6 bases not matched to a gene. The chain is built from TRBV7-8 and TRBJ1-2; TRBD1 matches at 8 bases. Sequencing input: PBMCs or T cells enriched from blood (not recorded which). The receptor was derived from a woman aged 55 to 70 who had recovered from COVID-19. The CDR3, as DNA: TGTGCCAGCAGTATACAGGGGGAAGACTATGGCTACACCTTC. The encoded protein is CASSIQGEDYGYTF.